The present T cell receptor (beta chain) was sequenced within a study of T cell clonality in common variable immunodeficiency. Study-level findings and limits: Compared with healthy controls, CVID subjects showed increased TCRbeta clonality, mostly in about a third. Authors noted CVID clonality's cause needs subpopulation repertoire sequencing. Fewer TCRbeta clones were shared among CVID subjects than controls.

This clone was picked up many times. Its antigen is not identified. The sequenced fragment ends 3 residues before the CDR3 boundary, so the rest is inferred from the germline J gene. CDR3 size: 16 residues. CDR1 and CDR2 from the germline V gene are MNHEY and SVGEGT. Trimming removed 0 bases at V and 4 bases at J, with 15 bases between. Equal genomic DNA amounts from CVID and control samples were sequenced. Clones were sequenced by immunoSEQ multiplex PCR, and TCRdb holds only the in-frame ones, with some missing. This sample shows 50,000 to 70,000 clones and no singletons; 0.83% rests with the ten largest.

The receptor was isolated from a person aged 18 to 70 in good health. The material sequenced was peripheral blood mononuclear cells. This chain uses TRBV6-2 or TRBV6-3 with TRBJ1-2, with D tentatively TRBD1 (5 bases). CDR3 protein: CASSYSMGGYGYGYTF. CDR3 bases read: TGTGCCAGCAGTTACTCGATGGGGGGATACGGCTATGGC.